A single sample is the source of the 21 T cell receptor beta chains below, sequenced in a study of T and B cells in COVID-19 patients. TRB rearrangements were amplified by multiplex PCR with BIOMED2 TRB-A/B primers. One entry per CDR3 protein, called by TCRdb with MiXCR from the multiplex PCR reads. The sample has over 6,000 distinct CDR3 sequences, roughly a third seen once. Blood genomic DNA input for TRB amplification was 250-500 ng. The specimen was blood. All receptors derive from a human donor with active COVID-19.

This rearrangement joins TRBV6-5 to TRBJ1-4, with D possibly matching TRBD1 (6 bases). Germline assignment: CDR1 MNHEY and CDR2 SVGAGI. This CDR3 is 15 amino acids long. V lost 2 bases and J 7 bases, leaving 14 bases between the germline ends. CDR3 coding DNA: TGTGCCAGCAGTTACCGAGGGGGAATTGGTGAAAAACTGTTTTTT. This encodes CASSYRGGIGEKLFF.

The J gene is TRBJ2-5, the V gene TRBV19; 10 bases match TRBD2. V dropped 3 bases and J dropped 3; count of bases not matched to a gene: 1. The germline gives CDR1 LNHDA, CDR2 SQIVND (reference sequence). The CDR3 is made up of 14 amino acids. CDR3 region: CASSIGLAEETQYF. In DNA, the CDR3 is TGTGCCAGTAGTATTGGACTAGCGGAAGAGACCCAGTACTTC.

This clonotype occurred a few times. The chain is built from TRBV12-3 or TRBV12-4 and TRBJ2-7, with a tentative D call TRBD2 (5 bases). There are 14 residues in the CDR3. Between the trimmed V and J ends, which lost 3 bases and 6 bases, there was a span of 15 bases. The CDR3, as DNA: TGTGCCAGCAGTTTGGGCGGGTCGGGCAGCGAGCAGTACTTC. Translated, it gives CASSLGGSGSEQYF.

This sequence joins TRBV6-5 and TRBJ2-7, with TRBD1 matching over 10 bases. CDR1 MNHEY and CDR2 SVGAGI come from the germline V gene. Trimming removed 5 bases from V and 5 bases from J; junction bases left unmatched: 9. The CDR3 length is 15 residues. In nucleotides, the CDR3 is TGTGCCAGCAGTCGCCCCGGGACAGGGGAACACGAGCAGTACTTC. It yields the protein CASSRPGTGEHEQYF.

The CDR3 sequence is CASSFPGLNSPLHF. CDR3 coding DNA: TGTGCCAGCAGCTTTCCAGGGCTAAATTCACCCCTCCACTTT. This chain links TRBV6-5 with TRBJ1-6; possible D gene TRBD1, 5 bases. Germline V gene lookup returns CDR1 MNHEY and CDR2 SVGAGI. This CDR3 has 14 amino acids. V dropped 6 bases and J dropped 7 bases, with 13 bases sitting between them.

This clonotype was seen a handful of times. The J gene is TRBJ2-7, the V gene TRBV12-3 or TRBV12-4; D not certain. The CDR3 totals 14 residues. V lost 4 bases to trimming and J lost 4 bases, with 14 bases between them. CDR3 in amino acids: CASSSSRNTYEQYF. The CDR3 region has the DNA TGTGCCAGCAGTTCCTCCAGGAACACTTACGAGCAGTACTTC.

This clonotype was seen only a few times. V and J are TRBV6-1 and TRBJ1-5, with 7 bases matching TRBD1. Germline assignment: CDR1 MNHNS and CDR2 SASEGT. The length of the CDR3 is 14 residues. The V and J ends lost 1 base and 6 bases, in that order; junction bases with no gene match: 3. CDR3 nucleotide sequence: TGTGCCAGCAGTGAAGGAGGGGGCATTCAGCCCCAGCATTTT. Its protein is CASSEGGGIQPQHF.

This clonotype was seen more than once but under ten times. CDR3 sequence reads: CASSRSGSYEQYF. Here the CDR3 DNA reads TGTGCCAGTAGTCGGAGCGGGAGCTACGAGCAGTACTTC. The chain carries TRBV19 and TRBJ2-7; 8 positions match TRBD2. CDR3 size: 13 residues. V lost 5 bases and J lost 3; bases outside the gene matches: 3. Germline CDR1 is LNHDA and CDR2 is SQIVND (reference sequence).

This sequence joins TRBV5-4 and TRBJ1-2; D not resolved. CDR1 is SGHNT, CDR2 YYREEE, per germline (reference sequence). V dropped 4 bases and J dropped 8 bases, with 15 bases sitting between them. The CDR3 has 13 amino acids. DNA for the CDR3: TGTGCCAGCAGCCTGGAGTCCGGGCGCGGCTACACCTTC. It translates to CASSLESGRGYTF. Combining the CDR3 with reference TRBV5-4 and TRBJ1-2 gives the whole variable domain ETGVTQSPTHLIKTRGQQVTLRCSSQSGHNTVSWYQQALGQGPQFIFQYYREEENGRGNFPPRFSGLQFPNYSSELNVNALELDDSALYLCASSLESGRGYTFGSGTRLTVV.

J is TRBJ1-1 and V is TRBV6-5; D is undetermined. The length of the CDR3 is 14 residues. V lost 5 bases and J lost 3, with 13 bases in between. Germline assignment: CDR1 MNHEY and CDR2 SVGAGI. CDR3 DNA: TGTGCCAGCAGTGAGGACCTTGGGGACACTGAAGCTTTCTTT. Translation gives CASSEDLGDTEAFF.

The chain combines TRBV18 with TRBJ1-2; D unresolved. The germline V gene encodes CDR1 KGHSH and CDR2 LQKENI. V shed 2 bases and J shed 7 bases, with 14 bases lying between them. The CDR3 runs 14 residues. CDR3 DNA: TGTGCCAGCTCACCAGACAAAGAGGGCTCTGGCTACACCTTC. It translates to CASSPDKEGSGYTF.

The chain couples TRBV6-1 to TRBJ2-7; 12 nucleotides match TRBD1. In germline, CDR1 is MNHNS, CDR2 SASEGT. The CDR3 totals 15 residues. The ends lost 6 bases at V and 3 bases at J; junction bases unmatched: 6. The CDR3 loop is CASRAGTGGLYEQYF. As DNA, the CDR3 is TGTGCCAGCAGGGCGGGGACAGGGGGCCTCTACGAGCAGTACTTC.

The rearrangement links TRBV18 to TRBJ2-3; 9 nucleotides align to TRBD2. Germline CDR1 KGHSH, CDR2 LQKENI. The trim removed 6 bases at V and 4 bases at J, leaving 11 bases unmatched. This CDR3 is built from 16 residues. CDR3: CASSRGGRAGADTQYF. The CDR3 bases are TGTGCCAGCTCGAGAGGCGGGAGGGCCGGTGCAGATACGCAGTATTTT.

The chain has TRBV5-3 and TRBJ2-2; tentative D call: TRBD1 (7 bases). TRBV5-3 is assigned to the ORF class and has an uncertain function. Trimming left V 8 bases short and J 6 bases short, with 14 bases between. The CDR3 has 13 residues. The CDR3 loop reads CASRGGGSGELFF. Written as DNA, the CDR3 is TGTGCCAGCAGAGGAGGGGGCTCCGGGGAGCTGTTTTTT.

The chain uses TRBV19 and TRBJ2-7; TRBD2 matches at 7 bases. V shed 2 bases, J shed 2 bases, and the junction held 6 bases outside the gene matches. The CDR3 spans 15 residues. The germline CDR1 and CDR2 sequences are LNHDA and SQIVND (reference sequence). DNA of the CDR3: TGTGCCAGTAGTATAAGCGGGACTTCTCCCTACGAGCAGTACTTC. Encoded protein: CASSISGTSPYEQYF.

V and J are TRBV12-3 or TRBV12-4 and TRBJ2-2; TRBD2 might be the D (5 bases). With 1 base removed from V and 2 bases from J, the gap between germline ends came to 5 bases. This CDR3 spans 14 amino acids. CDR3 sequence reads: CASSLGTNTGELFF. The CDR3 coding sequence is TGTGCCAGCAGTTTAGGGACTAACACCGGGGAGCTGTTTTTT.

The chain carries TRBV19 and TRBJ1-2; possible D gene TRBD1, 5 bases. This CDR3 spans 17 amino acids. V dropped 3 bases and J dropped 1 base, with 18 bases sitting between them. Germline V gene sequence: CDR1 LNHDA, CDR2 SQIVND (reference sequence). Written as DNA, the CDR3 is TGTGCCAGTAGTATTGGGGCAATTGCGGAGTTTAACTATGGCTACACCTTC. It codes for CASSIGAIAEFNYGYTF.

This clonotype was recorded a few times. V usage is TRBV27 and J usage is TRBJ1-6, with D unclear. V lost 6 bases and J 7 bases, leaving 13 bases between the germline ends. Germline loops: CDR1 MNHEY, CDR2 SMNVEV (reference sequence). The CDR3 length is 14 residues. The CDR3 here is CASRFGPINSPLHF. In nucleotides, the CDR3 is TGTGCCAGCAGGTTCGGGCCCATAAATTCACCCCTCCACTTT.

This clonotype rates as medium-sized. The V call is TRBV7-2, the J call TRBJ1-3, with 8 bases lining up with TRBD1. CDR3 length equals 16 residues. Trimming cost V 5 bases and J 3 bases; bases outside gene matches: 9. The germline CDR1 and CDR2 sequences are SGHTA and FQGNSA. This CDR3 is CASSQRQGLSGNTIYF. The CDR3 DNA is TGTGCCAGCAGCCAGAGACAGGGGCTAAGTGGAAACACCATATATTTT.

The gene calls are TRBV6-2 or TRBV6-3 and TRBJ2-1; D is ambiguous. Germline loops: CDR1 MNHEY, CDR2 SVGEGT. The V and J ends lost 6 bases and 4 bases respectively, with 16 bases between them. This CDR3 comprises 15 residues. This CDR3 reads CASSSFEALYNEQFF. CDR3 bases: TGTGCCAGCAGCTCCTTCGAGGCCTTATACAATGAGCAGTTCTTC.

CDR3: CASSARTAKHNEQFF. DNA of the CDR3: TGTGCCAGTAGTGCCCGGACAGCGAAGCACAATGAGCAGTTCTTC. The chain combines TRBV19 with TRBJ2-1, with D maybe TRBD1 (6 bases). This CDR3 is built from 15 residues. Germline loops: CDR1 LNHDA, CDR2 SQIVND (reference sequence). V was shortened by 5 bases and J by 5 bases, with 16 bases between the two germline ends.